One TCR beta chain is described in this entry. No antigen is known for it. Assay: immunoSEQ multiplex PCR; the TCRdb copy retains only in-frame clones and omits some. The table lists 120,000 or so clones, about nine tenths of them singletons. The data stem from a study of T cell responses to AZD1222 COVID-19 vaccine. Whole-study results and caveats: Clonal diversity may have been underestimated, and the donors were mostly white British, with more females than males. Without day 14 samples, only post-peak T cell repertoires were studied. Unmutated regions of variants are reportedly targeted by nearly half of spike-specific TCRs. Baseline seropositives among AZD1222 recipients totaled only five to seven.

The length of the CDR3 is 16 residues. Germline V lookup: CDR1 SGHRS, CDR2 YFSETQ. Trimming took off 2 bases at V and 1 base at J, with 10 bases between the two ends. J is TRBJ2-6 and V is TRBV5-1; D might be TRBD1 (6 bases). The origin of this receptor is an adult in good health. The sequences come from peripheral blood, collected on day 0 of AZD1222 vaccination. The CDR3: CASSLGQRSGANVLTF. The CDR3 coding sequence is TGCGCCAGCAGCTTAGGACAGCGATCTGGGGCCAACGTCCTGACTTTC. The entire variable domain, with the rest obtained from reference TRBV5-1 and TRBJ2-6, is as follows: KAGVTQTPRYLIKTRGQQVTLSCSPISGHRSVSWYQQTPGQGLQFLFEYFSETQRNKGNFPGRFSGRQFSNSRSEMNVSTLELGDSALYLCASSLGQRSGANVLTFGAGSRLTVL.